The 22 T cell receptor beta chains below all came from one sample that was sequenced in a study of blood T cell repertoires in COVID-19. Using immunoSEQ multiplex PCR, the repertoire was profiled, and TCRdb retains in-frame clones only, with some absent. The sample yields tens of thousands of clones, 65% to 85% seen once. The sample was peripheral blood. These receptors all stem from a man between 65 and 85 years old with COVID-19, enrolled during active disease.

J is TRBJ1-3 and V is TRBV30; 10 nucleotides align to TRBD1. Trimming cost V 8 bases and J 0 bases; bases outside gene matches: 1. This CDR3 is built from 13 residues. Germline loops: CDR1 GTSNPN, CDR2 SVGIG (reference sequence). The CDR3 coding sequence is TGTGCCCGACAGGGGGCCTCTGGAAACACCATATATTTT. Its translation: CARQGASGNTIYF.

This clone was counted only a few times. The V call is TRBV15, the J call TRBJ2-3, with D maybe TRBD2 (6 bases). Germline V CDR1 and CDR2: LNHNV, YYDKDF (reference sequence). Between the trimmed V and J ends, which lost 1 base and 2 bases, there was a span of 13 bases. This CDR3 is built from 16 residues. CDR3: CATSRGSEGLTDTQYF. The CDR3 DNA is TGTGCCACCAGCAGAGGGTCAGAGGGACTCACAGATACGCAGTATTTT.

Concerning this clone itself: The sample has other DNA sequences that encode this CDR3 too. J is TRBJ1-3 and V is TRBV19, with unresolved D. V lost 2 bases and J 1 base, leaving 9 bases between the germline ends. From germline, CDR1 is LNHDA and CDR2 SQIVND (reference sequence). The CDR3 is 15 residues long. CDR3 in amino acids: CASSISSVSGNTIYF. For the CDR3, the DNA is TGTGCCAGTAGTATATCGTCGGTATCTGGAAACACCATATATTTT.

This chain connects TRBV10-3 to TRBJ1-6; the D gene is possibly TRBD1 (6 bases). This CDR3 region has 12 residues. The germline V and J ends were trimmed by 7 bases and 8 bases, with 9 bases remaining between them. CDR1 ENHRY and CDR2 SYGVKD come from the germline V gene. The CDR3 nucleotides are TGTGCCATCAAGAACAGGGATTCACCCCTCCACTTT. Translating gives CAIKNRDSPLHF.

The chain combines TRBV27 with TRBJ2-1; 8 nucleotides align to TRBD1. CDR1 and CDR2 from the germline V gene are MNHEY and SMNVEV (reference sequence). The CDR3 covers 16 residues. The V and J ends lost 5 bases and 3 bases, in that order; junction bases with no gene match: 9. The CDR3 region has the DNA TGTGCCAGCAGTCTCAGGGGGCTTTCCCTCTACAATGAGCAGTTCTTC. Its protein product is CASSLRGLSLYNEQFF.

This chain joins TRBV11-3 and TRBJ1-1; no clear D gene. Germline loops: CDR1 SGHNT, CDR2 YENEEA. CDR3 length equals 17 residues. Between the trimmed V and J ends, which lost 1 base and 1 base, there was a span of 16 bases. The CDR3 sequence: CASSLARNQRRNTEAFF. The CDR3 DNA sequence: TGTGCCAGCAGCTTAGCTAGAAACCAGCGCCGGAACACTGAAGCTTTCTTT. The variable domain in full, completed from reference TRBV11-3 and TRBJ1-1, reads EAGVVQSPRYKIIEKKQPVAFWCNPISGHNTLYWYLQNLGQGPELLIRYENEEAVDDSQLPKDRFSAERLKGVDSTLKIQPAELGDSAVYLCASSLARNQRRNTEAFFGQGTRLTVV.

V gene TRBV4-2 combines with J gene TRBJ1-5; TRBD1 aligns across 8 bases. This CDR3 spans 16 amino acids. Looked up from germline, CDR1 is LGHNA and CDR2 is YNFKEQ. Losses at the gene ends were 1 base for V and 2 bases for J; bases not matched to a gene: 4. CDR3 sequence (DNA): TGTGCCAGCAGCCAAGCCCAACAGGGGGGCAATCAGCCCCAGCATTTT. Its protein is CASSQAQQGGNQPQHF.

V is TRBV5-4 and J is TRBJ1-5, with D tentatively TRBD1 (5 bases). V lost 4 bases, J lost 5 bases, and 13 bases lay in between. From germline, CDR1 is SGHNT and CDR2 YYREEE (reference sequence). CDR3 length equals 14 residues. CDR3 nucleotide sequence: TGTGCCAGCAGCGTGGGGGGGGTGGATCAGCCCCAGCATTTT. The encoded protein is CASSVGGVDQPQHF.

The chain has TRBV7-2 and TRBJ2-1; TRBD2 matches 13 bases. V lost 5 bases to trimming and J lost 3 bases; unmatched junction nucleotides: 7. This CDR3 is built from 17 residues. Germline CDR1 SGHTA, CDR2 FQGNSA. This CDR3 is CASSLLWTSGGYNEQFF. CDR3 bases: TGTGCCAGCAGCCTCCTCTGGACTAGCGGGGGCTACAATGAGCAGTTCTTC.

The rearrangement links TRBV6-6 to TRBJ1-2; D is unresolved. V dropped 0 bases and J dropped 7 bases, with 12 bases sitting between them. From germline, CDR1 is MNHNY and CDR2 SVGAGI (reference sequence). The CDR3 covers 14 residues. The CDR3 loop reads CASSYSGSSAGYTF. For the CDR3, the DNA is TGTGCCAGCAGTTACTCAGGGAGTTCGGCTGGCTACACCTTC.

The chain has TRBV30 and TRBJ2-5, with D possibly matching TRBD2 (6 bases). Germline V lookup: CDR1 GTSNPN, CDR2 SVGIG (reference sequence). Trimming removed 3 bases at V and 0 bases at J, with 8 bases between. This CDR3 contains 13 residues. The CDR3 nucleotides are TGTGCCTGGAGGCGCGGGGACCAAGAGACCCAGTACTTC. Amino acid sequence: CAWRRGDQETQYF.

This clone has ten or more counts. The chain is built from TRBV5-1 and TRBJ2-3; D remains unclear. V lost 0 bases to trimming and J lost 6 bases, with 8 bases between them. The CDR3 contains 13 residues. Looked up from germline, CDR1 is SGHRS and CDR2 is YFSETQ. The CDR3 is CASSLGLPDTQYF. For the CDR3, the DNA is TGCGCCAGCAGCTTGGGACTGCCGGATACGCAGTATTTT.

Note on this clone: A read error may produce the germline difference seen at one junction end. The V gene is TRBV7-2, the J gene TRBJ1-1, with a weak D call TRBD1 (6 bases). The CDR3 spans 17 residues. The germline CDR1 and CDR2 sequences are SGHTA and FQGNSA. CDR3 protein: CASSLDIGWGQNTEVFF. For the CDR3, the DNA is TGTGCCAGCAGCTTAGATATAGGGTGGGGGCAAAACACTGAAGTTTTCTTT.

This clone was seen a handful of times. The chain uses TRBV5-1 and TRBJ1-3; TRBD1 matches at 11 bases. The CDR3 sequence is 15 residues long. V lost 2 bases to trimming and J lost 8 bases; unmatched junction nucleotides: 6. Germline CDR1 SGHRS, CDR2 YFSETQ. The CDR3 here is CASSLGQGAGDTIYF. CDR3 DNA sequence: TGCGCCAGCAGCTTAGGACAGGGGGCAGGAGACACCATATATTTT. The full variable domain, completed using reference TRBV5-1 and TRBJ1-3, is KAGVTQTPRYLIKTRGQQVTLSCSPISGHRSVSWYQQTPGQGLQFLFEYFSETQRNKGNFPGRFSGRQFSNSRSEMNVSTLELGDSALYLCASSLGQGAGDTIYFGEGSWLTVV.

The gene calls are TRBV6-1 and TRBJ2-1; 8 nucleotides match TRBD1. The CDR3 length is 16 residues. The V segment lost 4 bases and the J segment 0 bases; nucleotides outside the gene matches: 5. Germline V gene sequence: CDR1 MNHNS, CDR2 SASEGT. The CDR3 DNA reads TGTGCCAGCAGTGTACAGGGGGTAAGCTCCTACAATGAGCAGTTCTTC. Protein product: CASSVQGVSSYNEQFF.

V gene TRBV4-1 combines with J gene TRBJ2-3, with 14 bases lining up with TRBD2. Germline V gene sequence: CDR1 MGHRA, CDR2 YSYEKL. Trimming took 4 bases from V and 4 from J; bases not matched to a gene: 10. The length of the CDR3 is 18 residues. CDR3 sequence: CASSPRGTSGGGSDTQYF. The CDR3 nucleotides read TGCGCCAGCAGCCCCCGAGGGACTAGCGGGGGTGGGTCAGATACGCAGTATTTT.

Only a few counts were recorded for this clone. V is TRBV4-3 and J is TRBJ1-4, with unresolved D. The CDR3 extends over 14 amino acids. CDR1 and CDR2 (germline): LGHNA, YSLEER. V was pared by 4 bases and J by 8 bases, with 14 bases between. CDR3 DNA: TGCGCCAGCAGCCCCATGGCGGGCGGAGAAAAACTGTTTTTT. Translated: CASSPMAGGEKLFF.

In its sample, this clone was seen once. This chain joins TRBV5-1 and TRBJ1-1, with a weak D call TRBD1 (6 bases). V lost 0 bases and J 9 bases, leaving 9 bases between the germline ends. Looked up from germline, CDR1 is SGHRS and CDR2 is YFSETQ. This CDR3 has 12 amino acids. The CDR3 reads CASSLEGDKAFF. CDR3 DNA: TGCGCCAGCAGCTTGGAGGGGGACAAAGCTTTCTTT.

The CDR3 nucleotides read TGTGCCAGCACTCCCGGCGGCTACCGAAGCACAGATACGCAGTATTTT. It is translated as CASTPGGYRSTDTQYF. The rearrangement joins TRBV28 to TRBJ2-3; no definite D call. The V end was cut by 7 bases, the J end by 0 bases, with 17 bases between. The CDR3 runs to 16 residues. CDR1 MDHEN and CDR2 SYDVKM come from the germline V gene.

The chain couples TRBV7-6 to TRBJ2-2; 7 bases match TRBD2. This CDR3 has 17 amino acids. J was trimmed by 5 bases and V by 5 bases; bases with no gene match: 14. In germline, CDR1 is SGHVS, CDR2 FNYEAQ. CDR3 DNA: TGTGCCAGCAGCAGAGCCCCAGGGCTAGCGGTGACCGGGGAGCTGTTTTTT. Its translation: CASSRAPGLAVTGELFF.

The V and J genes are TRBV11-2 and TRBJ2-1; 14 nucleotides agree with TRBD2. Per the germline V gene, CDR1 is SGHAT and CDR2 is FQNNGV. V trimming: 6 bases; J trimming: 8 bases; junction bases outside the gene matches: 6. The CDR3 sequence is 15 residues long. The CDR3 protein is CASRGTSGRSDEQFF. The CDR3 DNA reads TGTGCCAGCAGGGGGACTAGCGGGAGAAGTGATGAGCAGTTCTTC.

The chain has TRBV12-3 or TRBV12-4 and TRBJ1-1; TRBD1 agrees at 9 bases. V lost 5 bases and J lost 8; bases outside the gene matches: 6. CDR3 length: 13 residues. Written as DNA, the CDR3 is TGTGCCAGCAGTCAGAGACAGGGGGAAGAAGCTTTCTTT. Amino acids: CASSQRQGEEAFF.